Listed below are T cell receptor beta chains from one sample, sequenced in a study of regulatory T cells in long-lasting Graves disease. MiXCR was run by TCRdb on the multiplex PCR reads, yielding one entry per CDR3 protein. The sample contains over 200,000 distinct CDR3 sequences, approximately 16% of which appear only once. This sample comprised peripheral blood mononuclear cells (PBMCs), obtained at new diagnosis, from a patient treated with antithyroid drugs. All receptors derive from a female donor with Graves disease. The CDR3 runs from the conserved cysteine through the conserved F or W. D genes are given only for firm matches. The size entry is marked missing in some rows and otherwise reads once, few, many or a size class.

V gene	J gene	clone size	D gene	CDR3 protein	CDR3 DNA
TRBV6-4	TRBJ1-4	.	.	CASSERVNEKLFF	TGTGCCAGCAGTGAACGGGTAAATGAAAAACTGTTTTTT
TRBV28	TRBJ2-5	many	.	CASSPPPGGQETQYF	TGTGCCAGCAGTCCTCCCCCGGGCGGCCAAGAGACCCAGTACTTC
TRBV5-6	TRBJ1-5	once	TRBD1	CASSGGTVREPQHF	TGTGCCAGCAGCGGGGGGACAGTGAGAGAACCCCAGCATTTT
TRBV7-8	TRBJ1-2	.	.	CASSLYGGAAYGYTF	TGTGCCAGCAGCTTATATGGGGGGGCAGCCTATGGCTACACCTTC
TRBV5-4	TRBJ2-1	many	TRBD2	CASSLAGLAGGGEQFF	TGTGCCAGCAGCTTGGCCGGACTAGCGGGAGGGGGGGAGCAGTTCTTC
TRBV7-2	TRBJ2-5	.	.	CASSSRGGGGETQYF	TGTGCCAGCAGCTCACGGGGAGGGGGCGGGGAGACCCAGTACTTC
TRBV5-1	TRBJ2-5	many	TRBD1	CASSYSGTGGRTQYF	TGCGCCAGCAGTTATTCCGGGACAGGGGGGCGGACCCAGTACTTC
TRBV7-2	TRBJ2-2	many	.	CASSLAQGGIPGELFF	TGTGCCAGCAGCTTAGCGCAGGGCGGGATCCCCGGGGAGCTGTTTTTT
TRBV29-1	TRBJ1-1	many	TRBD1	CSVVSGGTEAFF	TGCAGCGTTGTGTCAGGGGGGACTGAAGCTTTCTTT
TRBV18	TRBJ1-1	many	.	CASSPPRGAGATEAFF	TGTGCCAGCTCACCACCGAGAGGGGCAGGGGCCACTGAAGCTTTCTTT
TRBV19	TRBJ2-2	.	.	CASSINKGTGELFF	TGTGCCAGTAGTATAAATAAGGGTACCGGGGAGCTGTTTTTT
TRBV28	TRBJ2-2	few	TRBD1	CASSRRDRGSGELFF	TGTGCCAGCAGTCGCCGGGACAGGGGTTCCGGGGAGCTGTTTTTT
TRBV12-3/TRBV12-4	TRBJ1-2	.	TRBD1	CASSSFAGQGFGYTF	TGTGCCAGCAGTTCCTTCGCGGGACAGGGGTTTGGCTACACCTTC
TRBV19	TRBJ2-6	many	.	CASKWRSGANVLTF	TGTGCCAGTAAATGGCGCTCTGGGGCCAACGTCCTGACTTTC
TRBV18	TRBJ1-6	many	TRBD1	CASSPFPTGGADSPLHF	TGTGCCAGCTCACCTTTCCCGACAGGGGGCGCGGATTCACCCCTCCACTTT
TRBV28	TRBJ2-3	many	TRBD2	CASSFLAGTDTQYF	TGTGCCAGCAGTTTTCTAGCGGGAACAGATACGCAGTATTTT
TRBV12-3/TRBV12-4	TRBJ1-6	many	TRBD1	CASSLGQGAGSPLHF	TGTGCCAGCAGTTTAGGACAGGGGGCAGGTTCACCCCTCCACTTT
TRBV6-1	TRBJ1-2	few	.	CASRNPGASSYFYGYTF	TGTGCCAGCAGGAACCCCGGGGCCAGCTCCTACTTCTATGGCTACACCTTC
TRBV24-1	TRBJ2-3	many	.	CATSDPPGRDGADTQYF	TGTGCCACCAGTGACCCCCCTGGCAGGGATGGCGCAGATACGCAGTATTTT
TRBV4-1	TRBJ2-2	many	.	CASRRGAGELFF	TGCGCCAGCAGGCGGGGTGCCGGGGAGCTGTTTTTT
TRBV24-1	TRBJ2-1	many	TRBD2	CATRPAGASNEQFF	TGTGCCACCAGACCAGCGGGAGCAAGTAATGAGCAGTTCTTC
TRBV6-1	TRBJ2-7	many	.	CASKNLAGYEQYF	TGTGCCAGCAAGAACCTAGCCGGCTACGAGCAGTACTTC
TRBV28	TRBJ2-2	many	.	CASSRYHTGELFF	TGTGCCAGCAGCCGATATCACACCGGGGAGCTGTTTTTT
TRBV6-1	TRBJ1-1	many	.	CASRRGWQQNTEAFF	TGTGCCAGCAGGAGGGGGTGGCAGCAGAACACTGAAGCTTTCTTT
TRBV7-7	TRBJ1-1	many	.	CASSVDRDTEAFF	TGTGCTAGCAGCGTGGACAGAGACACTGAAGCTTTCTTT
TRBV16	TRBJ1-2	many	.	CASTRDANYGYTF	TGTGCCAGCACCCGGGACGCTAACTATGGCTACACCTTC
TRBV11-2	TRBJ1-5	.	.	CASSIDTEGTQHF	TGTGCCAGCAGCATCGACACGGAGGGGACCCAGCATTTT
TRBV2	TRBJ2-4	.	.	CASSDKDSGSNIQYF	TGTGCCAGCAGTGACAAAGACTCGGGTTCAAACATTCAGTACTTC
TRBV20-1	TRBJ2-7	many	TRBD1	CSARRTGVFEQYF	TGCAGTGCTAGAAGGACAGGGGTATTCGAGCAGTACTTC
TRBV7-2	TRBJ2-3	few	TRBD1	CASSIRRLTGADTQYF	TGTGCCAGCAGCATCAGGAGGCTGACAGGGGCTGATACGCAGTATTTT
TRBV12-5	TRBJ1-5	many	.	CASGLVLVPGVNQPQHF	TGTGCTAGTGGTTTGGTATTGGTCCCGGGGGTCAATCAGCCCCAGCATTTT
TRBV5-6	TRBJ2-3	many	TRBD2	CASSLRPSGGITDTQYF	TGTGCCAGCAGCTTGCGGCCTAGCGGGGGGATCACAGATACGCAGTATTTT
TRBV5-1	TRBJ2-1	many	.	CASSPGATNEQFF	TGCGCCAGCAGCCCGGGAGCTACCAATGAGCAGTTCTTC
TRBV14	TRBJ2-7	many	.	CASSQGSYSDYEQYF	TGTGCCAGCAGCCAAGGCTCATACAGCGACTACGAGCAGTACTTC
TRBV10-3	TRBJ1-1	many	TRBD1	CAISTGGESEAFF	TGTGCCATCAGTACAGGGGGGGAGTCTGAAGCTTTCTTT
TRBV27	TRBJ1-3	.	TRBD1	CASSSSGQVSGNTIYF	TGTGCCAGCAGTTCCTCGGGACAGGTCTCTGGAAACACCATATATTTT
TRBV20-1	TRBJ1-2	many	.	CSAREENYGYTF	TGCAGTGCCCGGGAAGAAAACTATGGCTACACCTTC
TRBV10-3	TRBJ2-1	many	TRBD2	CAINGLAVNEQFF	TGTGCCATCAACGGACTAGCGGTAAATGAGCAGTTCTTC
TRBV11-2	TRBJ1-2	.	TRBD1	CASSLDSGQGPRGYTF	TGTGCCAGCAGCTTAGATTCAGGACAGGGGCCAAGGGGCTACACCTTC
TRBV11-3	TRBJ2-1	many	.	CASSLSGATYNEQFF	TGTGCCAGCAGCCTTAGCGGAGCTACGTACAATGAGCAGTTCTTC
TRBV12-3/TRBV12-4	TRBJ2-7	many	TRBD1	CASSSGTGVTYEQYF	TGTGCCAGCAGTTCAGGGACAGGGGTAACCTACGAGCAGTACTTC
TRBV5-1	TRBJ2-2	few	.	CASSPGTSNTGELFF	TGCGCCAGCAGCCCCGGGACTTCGAACACCGGGGAGCTGTTTTTT
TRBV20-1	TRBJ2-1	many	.	CSANPADLRVSRLNEQFF	TGCAGTGCGAATCCCGCCGACCTGCGAGTGTCACGGCTGAATGAGCAGTTCTTC
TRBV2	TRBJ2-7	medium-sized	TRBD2	CASSDILAGGGQYF	TGTGCCAGCAGTGACATACTAGCGGGAGGAGGGCAGTACTTC
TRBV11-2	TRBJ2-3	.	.	CASSLGAGVPDTQYF	TGTGCCAGCAGCTTAGGGGCAGGGGTTCCAGATACGCAGTATTTT